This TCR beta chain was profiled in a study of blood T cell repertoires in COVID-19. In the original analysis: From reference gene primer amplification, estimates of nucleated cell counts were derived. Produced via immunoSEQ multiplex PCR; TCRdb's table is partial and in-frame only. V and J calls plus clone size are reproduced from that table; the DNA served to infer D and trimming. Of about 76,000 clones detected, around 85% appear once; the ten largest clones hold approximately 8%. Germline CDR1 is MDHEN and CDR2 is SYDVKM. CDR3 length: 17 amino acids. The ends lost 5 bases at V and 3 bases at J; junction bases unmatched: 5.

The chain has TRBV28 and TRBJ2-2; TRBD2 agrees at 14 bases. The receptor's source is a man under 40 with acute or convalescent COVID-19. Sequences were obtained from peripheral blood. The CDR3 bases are TGTGCCAGCAGTACCCCGGGACTAGCGGGAGACACCGGGGAGCTGTTTTTT. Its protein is CASSTPGLAGDTGELFF.